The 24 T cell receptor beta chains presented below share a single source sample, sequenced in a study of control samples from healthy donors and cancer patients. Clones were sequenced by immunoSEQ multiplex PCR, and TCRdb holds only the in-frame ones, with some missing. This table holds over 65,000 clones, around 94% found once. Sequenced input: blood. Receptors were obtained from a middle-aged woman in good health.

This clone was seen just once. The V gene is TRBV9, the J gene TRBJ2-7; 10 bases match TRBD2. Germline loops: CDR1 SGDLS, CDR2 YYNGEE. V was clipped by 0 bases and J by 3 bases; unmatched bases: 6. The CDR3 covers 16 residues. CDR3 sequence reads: CASSVDPAGGNYEQYF. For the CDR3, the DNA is TGTGCCAGCAGCGTAGACCCAGCGGGAGGGAACTACGAGCAGTACTTC.

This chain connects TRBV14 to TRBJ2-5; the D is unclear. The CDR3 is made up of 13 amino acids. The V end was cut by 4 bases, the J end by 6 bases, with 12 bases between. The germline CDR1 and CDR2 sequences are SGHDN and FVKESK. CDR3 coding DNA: TGTGCCAGCAGCCCTAGTGCCAGACAGACCCAGTACTTC. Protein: CASSPSARQTQYF.

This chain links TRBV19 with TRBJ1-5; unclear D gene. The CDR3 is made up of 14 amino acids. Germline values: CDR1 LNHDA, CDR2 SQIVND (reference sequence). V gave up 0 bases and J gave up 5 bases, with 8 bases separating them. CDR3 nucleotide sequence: TGTGCCAGTAGTATAGAGGCAGGTTATCAGCCCCAGCATTTT. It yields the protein CASSIEAGYQPQHF.

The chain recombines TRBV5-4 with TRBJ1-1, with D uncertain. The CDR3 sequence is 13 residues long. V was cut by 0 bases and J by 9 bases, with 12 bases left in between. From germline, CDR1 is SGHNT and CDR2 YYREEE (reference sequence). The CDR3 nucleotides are TGTGCCAGCAGCTTGGGGAGCACAACTCAAGCTTTCTTT. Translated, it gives CASSLGSTTQAFF.

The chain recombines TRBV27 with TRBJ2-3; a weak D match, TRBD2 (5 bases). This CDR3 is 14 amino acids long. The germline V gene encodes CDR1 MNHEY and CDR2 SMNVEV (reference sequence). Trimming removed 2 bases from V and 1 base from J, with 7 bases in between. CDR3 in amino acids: CASSLSGRTDTQYF. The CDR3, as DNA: TGTGCCAGCAGTTTAAGCGGCCGCACAGATACGCAGTATTTT.

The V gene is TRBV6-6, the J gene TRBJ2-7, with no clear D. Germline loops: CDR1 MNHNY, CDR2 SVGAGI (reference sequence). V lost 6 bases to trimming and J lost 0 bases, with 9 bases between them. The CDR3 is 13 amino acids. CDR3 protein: CASRRDPSYEQYF. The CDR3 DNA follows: TGTGCCAGCAGAAGGGATCCCTCCTACGAGCAGTACTTC.

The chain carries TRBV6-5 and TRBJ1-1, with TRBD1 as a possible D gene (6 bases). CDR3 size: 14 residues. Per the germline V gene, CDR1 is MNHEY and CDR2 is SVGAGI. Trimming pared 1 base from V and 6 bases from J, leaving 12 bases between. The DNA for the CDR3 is TGTGCCAGCAGTTACTACCGCGGGGGCGCTGAAGCTTTCTTT. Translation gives CASSYYRGGAEAFF.

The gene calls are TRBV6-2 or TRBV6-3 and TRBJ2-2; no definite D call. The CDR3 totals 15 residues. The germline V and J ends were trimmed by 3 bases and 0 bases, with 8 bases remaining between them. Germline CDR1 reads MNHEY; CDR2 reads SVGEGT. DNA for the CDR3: TGTGCCAGCAGTTATTACAGAGCGAACACCGGGGAGCTGTTTTTT. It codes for CASSYYRANTGELFF.

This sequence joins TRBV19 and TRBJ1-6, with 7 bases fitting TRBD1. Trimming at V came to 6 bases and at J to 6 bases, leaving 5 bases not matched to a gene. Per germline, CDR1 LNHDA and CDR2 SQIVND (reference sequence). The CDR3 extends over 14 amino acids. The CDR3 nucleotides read TGTGCCAGTAGGGCGGAGGGGGCTAATTCACCCCTCCACTTT. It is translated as CASRAEGANSPLHF. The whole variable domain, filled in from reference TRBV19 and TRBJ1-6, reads DGGITQSPKYLFRKEGQNVTLSCEQNLNHDAMYWYRQDPGQGLRLIYYSQIVNDFQKGDIAEGYSVSREKKESFPLTVTSAQKNPTAFYLCASRAEGANSPLHFGNGTRLTVT.

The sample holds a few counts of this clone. The CDR3 spells CASSRDRGAEQFF. In nucleotides, the CDR3 is TGTGCCAGCAGTAGGGACAGGGGGGCTGAGCAGTTCTTC. The V gene is TRBV6-2 or TRBV6-3, the J gene TRBJ2-1; TRBD1 matches 11 bases. Germline V lookup: CDR1 MNHEY, CDR2 SVGEGT. V lost 5 bases, J lost 9 bases, and 3 bases stayed unmatched. This CDR3 has 13 residues.

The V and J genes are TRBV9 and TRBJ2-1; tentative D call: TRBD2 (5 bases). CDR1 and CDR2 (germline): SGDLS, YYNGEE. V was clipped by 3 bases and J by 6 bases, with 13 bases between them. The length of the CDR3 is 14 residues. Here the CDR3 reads CASSDPNSGNEQFF. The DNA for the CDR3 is TGTGCCAGCAGCGACCCAAACAGCGGCAATGAGCAGTTCTTC.

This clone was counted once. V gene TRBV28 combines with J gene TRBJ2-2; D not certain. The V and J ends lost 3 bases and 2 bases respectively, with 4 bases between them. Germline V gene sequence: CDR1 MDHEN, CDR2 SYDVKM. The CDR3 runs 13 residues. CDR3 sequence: CASSFPNTGELFF. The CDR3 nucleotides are TGTGCCAGCAGTTTTCCTAACACCGGGGAGCTGTTTTTT.

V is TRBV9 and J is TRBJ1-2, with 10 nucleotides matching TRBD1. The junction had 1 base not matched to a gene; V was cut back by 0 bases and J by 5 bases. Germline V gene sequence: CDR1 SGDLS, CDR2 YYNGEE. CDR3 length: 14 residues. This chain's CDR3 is CASSVEGQGYGYTF. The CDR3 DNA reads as TGTGCCAGCAGCGTAGAGGGACAGGGGTATGGCTACACCTTC.

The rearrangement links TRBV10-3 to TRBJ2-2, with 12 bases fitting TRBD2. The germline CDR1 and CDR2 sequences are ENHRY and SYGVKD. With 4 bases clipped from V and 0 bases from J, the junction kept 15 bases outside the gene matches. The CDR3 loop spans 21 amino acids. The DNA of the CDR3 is TGTGCCATCAGTGGGGATGGATCTAGCGGGAGGGAAGCCCCGAACACCGGGGAGCTGTTTTTT. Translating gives CAISGDGSSGREAPNTGELFF.

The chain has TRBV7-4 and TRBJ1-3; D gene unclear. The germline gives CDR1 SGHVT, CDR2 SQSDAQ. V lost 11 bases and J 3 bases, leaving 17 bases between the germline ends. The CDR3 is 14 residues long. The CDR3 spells CARLREGFGNTIYF. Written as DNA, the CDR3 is TGTGCCCGACTTAGGGAAGGCTTTGGAAACACCATATATTTT.

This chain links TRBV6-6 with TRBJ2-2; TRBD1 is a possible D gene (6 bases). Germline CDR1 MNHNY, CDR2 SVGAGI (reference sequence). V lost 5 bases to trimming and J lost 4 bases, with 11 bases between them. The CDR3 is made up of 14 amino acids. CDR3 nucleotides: TGTGCCAGCAGTCGGCAGGGGAGCACCGGGGAGCTGTTTTTT. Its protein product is CASSRQGSTGELFF.

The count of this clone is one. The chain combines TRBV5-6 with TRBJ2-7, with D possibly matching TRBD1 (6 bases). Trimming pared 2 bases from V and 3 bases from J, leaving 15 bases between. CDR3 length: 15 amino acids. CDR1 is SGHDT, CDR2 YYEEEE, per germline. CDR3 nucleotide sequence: TGTGCCAGCAGCTTCCGGGACACCTCGAACTACGAGCAGTACTTC. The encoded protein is CASSFRDTSNYEQYF.

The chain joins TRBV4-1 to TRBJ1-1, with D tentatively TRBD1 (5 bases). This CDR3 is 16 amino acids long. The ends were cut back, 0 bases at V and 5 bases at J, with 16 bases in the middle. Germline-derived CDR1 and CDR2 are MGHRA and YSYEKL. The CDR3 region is CASSQEFPGVWTEAFF. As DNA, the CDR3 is TGCGCCAGCAGCCAAGAGTTCCCGGGGGTCTGGACTGAAGCTTTCTTT.

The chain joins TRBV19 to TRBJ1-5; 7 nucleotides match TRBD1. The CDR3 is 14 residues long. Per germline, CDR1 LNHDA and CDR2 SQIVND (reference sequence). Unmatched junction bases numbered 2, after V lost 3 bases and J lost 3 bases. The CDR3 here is CASSMGQLNQPQHF. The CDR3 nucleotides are TGTGCCAGTAGTATGGGACAGCTCAATCAGCCCCAGCATTTT.

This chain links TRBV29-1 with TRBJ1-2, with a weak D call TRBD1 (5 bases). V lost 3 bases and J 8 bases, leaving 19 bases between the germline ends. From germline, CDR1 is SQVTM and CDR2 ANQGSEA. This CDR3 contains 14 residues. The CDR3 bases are TGCAGCGTTGAGGGAGCGGGGGGTGCCTGGGGCTACACCTTC. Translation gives CSVEGAGGAWGYTF.

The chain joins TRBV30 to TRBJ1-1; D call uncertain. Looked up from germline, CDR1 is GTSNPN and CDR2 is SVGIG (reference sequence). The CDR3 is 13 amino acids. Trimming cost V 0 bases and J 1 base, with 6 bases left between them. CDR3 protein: CAWSVLWNTEAFF. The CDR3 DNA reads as TGTGCCTGGAGTGTACTCTGGAACACTGAAGCTTTCTTT.

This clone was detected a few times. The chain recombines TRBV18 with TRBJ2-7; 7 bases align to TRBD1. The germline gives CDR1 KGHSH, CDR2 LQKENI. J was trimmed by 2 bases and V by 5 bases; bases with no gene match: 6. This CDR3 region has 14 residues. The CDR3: CASSKGAQTYEQYF. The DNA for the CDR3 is TGTGCCAGCTCAAAGGGGGCTCAGACCTACGAGCAGTACTTC.

In DNA, the CDR3 is TGTGCCAGCAGCCAACCGGGACAGGGGGCTGTCTACACCTTC. It translates to CASSQPGQGAVYTF. The genes are TRBV4-2 and TRBJ1-2, with 12 positions matching TRBD1. This CDR3 has 14 amino acids. From germline, CDR1 is LGHNA and CDR2 YNFKEQ. V lost 2 bases and J lost 10; bases outside the gene matches: 5.

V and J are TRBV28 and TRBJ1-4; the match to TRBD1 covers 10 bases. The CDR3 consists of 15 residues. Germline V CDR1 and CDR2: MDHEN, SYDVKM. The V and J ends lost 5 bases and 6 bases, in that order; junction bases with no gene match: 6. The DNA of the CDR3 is TGTGCCAGCAGTGGCTCCGGGACAGGGGATGAAAAACTGTTTTTT. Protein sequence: CASSGSGTGDEKLFF.